The 23 T cell receptor beta chains below were found in one sample sequenced in a study of blood T cell repertoires in COVID-19. Sequencing used immunoSEQ multiplex PCR; TCRdb keeps in-frame clones, though not all of them. In the table there are a few hundred thousand clones, 80% to 90% of which are singletons. Sequenced input: peripheral blood. The receptors stem from a man aged 35 to 55 with acute or convalescent COVID-19.

This clone was seen just once. V and J are TRBV15 and TRBJ1-5; maybe TRBD1 (5 bases). V was pared by 3 bases and J by 4 bases, with 13 bases between. Germline V CDR1 and CDR2: LNHNV, YYDKDF (reference sequence). The CDR3 contains 15 residues. The CDR3 DNA is TGTGCCACCAGCAGTTACACGACAGATAATCAGCCCCAGCATTTT. Its translation is CATSSYTTDNQPQHF.

The chain joins TRBV28 to TRBJ1-5; D call uncertain. The CDR3 sequence is 16 residues long. The germline gives CDR1 MDHEN, CDR2 SYDVKM. V was shortened by 5 bases and J by 2 bases, with 16 bases between the two germline ends. CDR3 nucleotide sequence: TGTGCCAGCAGTCCCCCCCCAGCAGCGGGCAATCAGCCCCAGCATTTT. It encodes CASSPPPAAGNQPQHF.

This chain joins TRBV5-1 and TRBJ2-7; perhaps TRBD1 as D (5 bases). Germline CDR1 SGHRS, CDR2 YFSETQ. The V and J ends lost 2 bases and 6 bases respectively, with 12 bases between them. The CDR3 sequence is 13 residues long. The DNA of the CDR3 is TGCGCCAGCAGCTTTGTCACAGGTGGCGAGCAGTACTTC. Its translation: CASSFVTGGEQYF.

In regard to this clone: Other DNA sequences in this sample translate to the same CDR3. This chain joins TRBV7-2 and TRBJ2-7; tentatively, D is TRBD1 (6 bases). V lost 4 bases, J lost 3 bases, and 13 bases lay in between. Germline lookup yields CDR1 SGHTA and CDR2 FQGNSA. The CDR3 runs to 14 residues. Written as DNA, the CDR3 is TGTGCCAGCAGCTCAGGACAGAAGGACTACGAGCAGTACTTC. This codes for CASSSGQKDYEQYF.

The chain uses TRBV6-5 and TRBJ1-1; 7 nucleotides agree with TRBD1. Germline assignment: CDR1 MNHEY and CDR2 SVGAGI. The CDR3 covers 13 residues. J lost 1 base, V lost 4 bases, and 0 bases had no gene match. This CDR3 is CASSWTGNTEAFF. Written as DNA, the CDR3 is TGTGCCAGCAGTTGGACAGGGAACACTGAAGCTTTCTTT.

The chain's CDR3 is CASSEALGTSGDQRGDTQYF. DNA for the CDR3: TGTGCCAGCAGTGAAGCCCTTGGGACTAGCGGGGACCAACGAGGAGATACGCAGTATTTT. The V and J genes are TRBV2 and TRBJ2-3; 13 bases align to TRBD2. Germline values: CDR1 SNHLY, CDR2 FYNNEI. V was clipped by 0 bases and J by 5 bases; unmatched bases: 14. This CDR3 comprises 20 residues.

Of note for this clone: Other nucleotide sequences from this sample produce the same CDR3. The chain carries TRBV18 and TRBJ1-5, with D possibly being TRBD1 (5 bases). The CDR3 has 13 residues. Germline CDR1 reads KGHSH; CDR2 reads LQKENI. Trimming shortened V by 3 bases and J by 6 bases, and 9 bases separated the two germline ends. CDR3 sequence (DNA): TGTGCCAGCTCACCCGGGGGGGGTCAGCCCCAGCATTTT. Translated: CASSPGGGQPQHF.

About this clone itself: The germline gene is not matched at one end of the junction; a read error may be the cause. This chain connects TRBV7-7 to TRBJ2-2, with a tentative D call TRBD1 (6 bases). In germline, CDR1 is SSHAT, CDR2 FNYEAQ (reference sequence). The CDR3 has 13 residues. CDR3 DNA sequence: TGTGCTAGCAGCCAGGGGTTCCCAGGGGAGCTGTTTTTT. This gives the protein CASSQGFPGELFF.

This sequence joins TRBV19 and TRBJ2-7; D possibly corresponds to TRBD2 (5 bases). The V end lost 8 bases, the J end lost 7 bases, and 18 bases lay between the germline ends. The germline CDR1 and CDR2 sequences are LNHDA and SQIVND (reference sequence). The CDR3 sequence is 13 residues long. The CDR3 spells CASSGYSSVEQYF. DNA for the CDR3: TGTGCCAGTTCGGGATACTCGTCTGTAGAGCAGTACTTC. The full variable domain, in which reference TRBV19 and TRBJ2-7 provide the parts outside the CDR3, is DGGITQSPKYLFRKEGQNVTLSCEQNLNHDAMYWYRQDPGQGLRLIYYSQIVNDFQKGDIAEGYSVSREKKESFPLTVTSAQKNPTAFYLCASSGYSSVEQYFGPGTRLTVT.

The chain employs TRBV7-3 and TRBJ1-5; D remains unclear. CDR1 and CDR2 from the germline V gene are SGHTA and FQGTGA. V was shortened by 2 bases and J by 5 bases, with 4 bases between the two germline ends. CDR3 length: 12 amino acids. The CDR3 loop reads CASSLEYQPQHF. The CDR3 nucleotides are TGTGCCAGCAGCTTAGAGTATCAGCCCCAGCATTTT.

The chain has TRBV30 and TRBJ1-1; D is undetermined. V lost 0 bases and J lost 9, with 14 bases in between. The germline CDR1 and CDR2 sequences are GTSNPN and SVGIG (reference sequence). There are 13 residues in the CDR3. CDR3 region: CAWSVDLARKAFF. DNA of the CDR3: TGTGCCTGGAGTGTTGACCTGGCGAGGAAAGCTTTCTTT.

J is TRBJ1-1 and V is TRBV6-5, with 9 bases aligning to TRBD1. The CDR3 length is 14 residues. J gave up 2 bases and V 6 bases, and 4 bases lay outside the gene matches. Germline values: CDR1 MNHEY, CDR2 SVGAGI. CDR3 in amino acids: CASSRGQGNTEAFF. For the CDR3, the DNA is TGTGCCAGCAGCCGGGGACAGGGCAACACTGAAGCTTTCTTT.

To note about this clone: The junction does not match germline at one end; this may be a read error. This chain connects TRBV7-2 to TRBJ1-5; D ambiguous. The V gene's germline CDR1 is SGHTA and CDR2 FQGNSA. The length of the CDR3 is 15 residues. CDR3 nucleotide sequence: TGTGCCAGCAGCGTAGCTCCCGGGAACAGACAGCCCCAGCATTTT. It translates to CASSVAPGNRQPQHF.

V is TRBV6-5 and J is TRBJ1-2; D remains ambiguous. The V end was cut by 11 bases, the J end by 8 bases, with 15 bases between. There are 11 residues in the CDR3. Germline V lookup: CDR1 MNHEY, CDR2 SVGAGI. The CDR3 region is CAGRGSQGYTF. The CDR3 DNA follows: TGTGCCGGACGGGGTAGCCAAGGCTACACCTTC.

The chain uses TRBV5-1 and TRBJ2-7; 8 nucleotides align to TRBD1. The length of the CDR3 is 15 residues. The J segment lost 0 bases and the V segment lost 4 bases, leaving 6 bases of the junction unmatched. Germline assignment: CDR1 SGHRS and CDR2 YFSETQ. The chain's CDR3 is CASSALDRGSYEQYF. CDR3 nucleotides: TGCGCCAGCAGCGCCCTAGACAGGGGCTCCTACGAGCAGTACTTC.

The chain couples TRBV7-7 to TRBJ2-5, with a tentative D call TRBD1 (5 bases). The CDR3 extends over 13 amino acids. V lost 5 bases and J lost 2, with 9 bases in between. In germline, CDR1 is SSHAT, CDR2 FNYEAQ (reference sequence). CDR3 region: CASSRDRQETQYF. Written as DNA, the CDR3 is TGTGCCAGCAGCCGCGACAGACAAGAGACCCAGTACTTC.

The CDR3, as DNA: TGCGCCAGCAGCTCTACAGGGAAAGTAGATCAGCCCCAGCATTTT. Protein sequence: CASSSTGKVDQPQHF. J is TRBJ1-5 and V is TRBV5-1; perhaps TRBD1 as D (6 bases). Germline CDR1 SGHRS, CDR2 YFSETQ. The CDR3 extends over 15 amino acids. The V gene lost 3 bases and the J gene lost 5 bases, with 15 bases spanning the gap.

This rearrangement joins TRBV11-2 to TRBJ2-7; 11 bases map to TRBD1. The germline V gene encodes CDR1 SGHAT and CDR2 FQNNGV. The CDR3 contains 16 residues. Unmatched junction bases numbered 7, after V lost 4 bases and J lost 2 bases. The CDR3 DNA is TGTGCCAGCAGCTCGCCGGACAGGGGGCCCACCTACGAGCAGTACTTC. This gives the protein CASSSPDRGPTYEQYF.

The CDR3 sequence is CASSIRTTAGGPVQYF. CDR3 DNA: TGTGCCAGCAGCATCCGGACTACGGCGGGGGGGCCGGTCCAGTACTTC. The chain couples TRBV7-8 to TRBJ2-5, with 9 bases fitting TRBD2. After removal of 5 bases from V and 10 bases from J, the junction contained 17 bases not matched to a gene. The CDR3 has 16 residues. CDR1 is SGHVS, CDR2 FQNEAQ, per germline.

V and J are TRBV20-1 and TRBJ2-3; D possibly corresponds to TRBD2 (7 bases). The ends were cut back, 3 bases at V and 4 bases at J, with 14 bases in the middle. This CDR3 is 14 amino acids long. Germline CDR1 is DFQATT and CDR2 is SNEGSKA (reference sequence). The CDR3 region has the DNA TGCAGTGCTAGTAAGGGGGGGGGCCCAGATACGCAGTATTTT. Translating gives CSASKGGGPDTQYF.

Comments on this clone: The same CDR3 is also encoded by other DNA sequences in this sample. V usage is TRBV5-1 and J usage is TRBJ2-3; 9 bases are shared with TRBD2. The germline V gene has CDR1 SGHRS and CDR2 YFSETQ. The CDR3 is made up of 15 amino acids. V shed 0 bases and J 2 bases; nucleotides not matched to a gene: 1. In nucleotides, the CDR3 is TGCGCCAGCAGCTTGGCGGGACTAGCCACAGATACGCAGTATTTT. Encoded protein: CASSLAGLATDTQYF.

V gene TRBV7-3 combines with J gene TRBJ2-3; 10 nucleotides align to TRBD1. CDR1 and CDR2 (germline): SGHTA, FQGTGA. The J segment lost 2 bases and the V segment lost 4 bases, leaving 6 bases of the junction unmatched. The CDR3 has 16 residues. In DNA form, the CDR3 reads TGTGCCAGCAGCTCGACAGGGGGCGGAATCACAGATACGCAGTATTTT. This codes for CASSSTGGGITDTQYF. Full variable domain (outside the CDR3, taken from reference TRBV7-3 and TRBJ2-3): GAGVSQTPSNKVTEKGKYVELRCDPISGHTALYWYRQSLGQGPEFLIYFQGTGAADDSGLPNDRFFAVRPEGSVSTLKIQRTERGDSAVYLCASSSTGGGITDTQYFGPGTRLTVL.

The V and J genes are TRBV30 and TRBJ1-1, with D hard to call. V was cut by 1 base and J by 12 bases, with 9 bases left in between. The CDR3 has 10 amino acids. Germline-derived CDR1 and CDR2 are GTSNPN and SVGIG (reference sequence). Here the CDR3 reads CAWSAPPTFF. The CDR3 DNA sequence: TGTGCCTGGAGTGCCCCCCCCACTTTCTTT.